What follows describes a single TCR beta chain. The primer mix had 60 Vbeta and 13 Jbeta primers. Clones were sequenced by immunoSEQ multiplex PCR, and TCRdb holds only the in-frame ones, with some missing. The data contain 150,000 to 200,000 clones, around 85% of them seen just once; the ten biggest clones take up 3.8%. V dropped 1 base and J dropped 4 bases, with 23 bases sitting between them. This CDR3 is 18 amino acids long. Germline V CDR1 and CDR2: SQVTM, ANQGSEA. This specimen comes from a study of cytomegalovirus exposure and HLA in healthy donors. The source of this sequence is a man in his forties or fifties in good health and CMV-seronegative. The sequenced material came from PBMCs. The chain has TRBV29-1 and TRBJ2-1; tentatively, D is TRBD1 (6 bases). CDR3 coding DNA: TGCAGCGTTGAAGGCTCCGCCCAGGGGAGCCTGGGGTACAATGAGCAGTTCTTC. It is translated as CSVEGSAQGSLGYNEQFF.